The present T cell receptor (beta chain) was sequenced within a study of yellow fever vaccine responses in identical twins. Study observations and caveats: Reportedly, the T cell response mounted by twins to vaccine seemed partly convergent, partly personalized.

Comments on this clonotype: Its antigen is not known.

Trimming stripped 8 bases from V and 4 bases from J, with 9 bases between. CDR1 is PRHDT and CDR2 is FYEKMQ in the germline V gene (reference sequence). The CDR3 is 12 amino acids. In TCRdb, the RT-PCR reads were re-called with MiXCR into one record per CDR3 protein. The sample records several hundred distinct CDR3 sequences, about 85% being singletons. The sequence was collected from a female donor who received the yellow fever vaccine. Sequences were derived from T cells from blood (PBMCs), unsorted or a sorted subset (not recorded which), sampled before or after yellow fever vaccination (not recorded which). This chain joins TRBV13 and TRBJ1-5; D uncertain. This CDR3 reads CASRERNQPQHF. The CDR3 nucleotides are TGTGCCAGCCGGGAGAGAAATCAGCCCCAGCATTTT.